The table lists the clone carrying this TCR beta chain with a few counts. Under the authors' procedure: Estimation of nucleated cell counts was performed using reference gene primer amplification. TCRdb's copy holds only in-frame clones and misses some; the assay was immunoSEQ multiplex PCR. The V and J calls and clone size come from that table; D and trimming were worked out from the DNA. The sample shows more than 95,000 clones, 70% to 85% of them seen only once. The CDR3 has 15 residues. Germline assignment: CDR1 SGHNT and CDR2 YYREEE (reference sequence). V lost 4 bases and J 10 bases, leaving 18 bases between the germline ends. This entry belongs to a study of blood T cell repertoires in COVID-19. Study summary: The United States, Italy and Spain supplied acute and convalescent COVID-19 samples. T cells, B-cell-depleted T cells, or PBMCs supplied cDNA or gDNA.

The chain carries TRBV5-4 and TRBJ1-6, with D perhaps TRBD1 (6 bases). The material sequenced was peripheral blood. This sequence originates from a man aged 50 to 59 with acute or convalescent COVID-19. The CDR3 sequence: CASSLPGAGDSPLHF. The CDR3 nucleotides are TGTGCCAGCAGCCTTCCTGGGGCAGGGGACTCACCCCTCCACTTT.